What follows describes a single T cell receptor (beta chain). Its specificity is unknown. This sample was taken from a study of graft-versus-host responses after intestinal transplantation. The germline V gene has CDR1 SGHAT and CDR2 FQNNGV. V was cut by 0 bases and J by 7 bases, with 10 bases left in between. The CDR3 loop spans 13 amino acids. The data were produced by immunoSEQ multiplex PCR, yet TCRdb's version contains in-frame clones alone and is incomplete. Found here are fewer than 120,000 clones, 93% of them singletons; the top ten hold roughly 0.5%. The starting material was unstimulated CD8+ T cells sorted from spleen or lymph node cells, obtained before intestinal transplant. This chain connects TRBV11-2 to TRBJ2-7; possibly TRBD1 for D (5 bases). This sequence originates from a human donor who received an intestinal transplant. The CDR3 nucleotides are TGTGCCAGCAGCTTAGATCAGGGTTGGGAGCAGTACTTC. Its translation: CASSLDQGWEQYF.